Listed here are 19 T cell receptor beta chains from one sample, sequenced in a study of Graves' ophthalmopathy and Graves' hyperthyroidism (dated by TCRdb to the late 2010s). Sequenced using an Illumina HiSeq 2000. TCR beta CDR3 regions were amplified from RNA transcripts for repertoire sequencing. A first-round RT-PCR used HTBI primers with the Qiagen OneStep RT-PCR kit, followed by a second-round multiplex PCR, size selection and purification. The public reads were reanalyzed by TCRdb: fastp trimming at Q25, MiXCR alignment, in-frame beta chains only. Records with the same CDR3 protein are collapsed into one entry carrying the most frequent genes and DNA. Across this sample there are 650,000 to 900,000 distinct CDR3 sequences, with roughly 40% seen only once. Jointly, the top ten make up 44% of the sample. Sequenced: peripheral blood. These receptors were taken from an adult man with Graves' ophthalmopathy.

This clonotype appeared once. The chain couples TRBV25-1 to TRBJ2-5, with 9 bases aligning to TRBD1. V trimming: 8 bases; J trimming: 4 bases; junction bases outside the gene matches: 8. CDR3 length: 14 amino acids. Germline CDR1 MGHDK, CDR2 SYGVNS. The CDR3 bases are TGTGCCAGCTTATGGACAGGGGCGTCAGAGACCCAGTACTTC. Translation: CASLWTGASETQYF.

This clonotype came up many times. The chain combines TRBV3-1 with TRBJ1-2; D not certain. This CDR3 region has 11 residues. V gave up 1 base and J gave up 10 bases, with 7 bases separating them. CDR1 and CDR2 from the germline V gene are LGHDT and YNNKEL (reference sequence). The CDR3 region is CASSQGHDYTF. The CDR3, as DNA: TGTGCCAGCAGCCAAGGACACGACTACACCTTC.

This clonotype was found a few times. The chain's CDR3 is CASSSPGGRQPYEQYF. CDR3 in DNA: TGTGCCAGCAGCTCCCCTGGCGGACGACAGCCCTACGAGCAGTACTTC. The chain carries TRBV5-6 and TRBJ2-7; D might be TRBD1 (5 bases). V lost 3 bases to trimming and J lost 2 bases, with 18 bases between them. The V gene's germline CDR1 is SGHDT and CDR2 YYEEEE. The CDR3 has 16 amino acids.

CDR3 bases: TGTGCCAGTAGTATATCCCAGACTGAGAACACCGGGGAGCTGTTTTTT. Protein: CASSISQTENTGELFF. The rearrangement links TRBV19 to TRBJ2-2; D is ambiguous. V was trimmed by 2 bases and J by 1 base, leaving 11 bases between them. Germline CDR1 and CDR2: LNHDA and SQIVND (reference sequence). There are 16 residues in the CDR3.

In its sample, this clonotype was seen many times. This chain links TRBV13 with TRBJ1-1; unclear D gene. The germline gives CDR1 PRHDT, CDR2 FYEKMQ (reference sequence). The germline V and J ends were trimmed by 5 bases and 1 base, with 11 bases remaining between them. The CDR3 spans 14 residues. Here the CDR3 reads CASSVRTENTEAFF. CDR3 nucleotides: TGTGCCAGCAGCGTCCGGACTGAGAACACTGAAGCTTTCTTT.

A remark on this clonotype: A much larger clone sits a single nucleotide away, making a read error possible. CDR3: CAIGEPPSSQQYF. CDR3 DNA: TGTGCCATCGGTGAGCCTCCTTCCTCTCAGCAGTACTTC. The chain is built from TRBV10-3 and TRBJ2-7; D gene unclear. This CDR3 spans 13 amino acids. Germline CDR1 ENHRY, CDR2 SYGVKD.

The rearrangement joins TRBV10-3 to TRBJ1-2; 8 bases are shared with TRBD1. The junction had 11 bases not matched to a gene; V was cut back by 10 bases and J by 4 bases. The CDR3 runs to 14 residues. Per germline, CDR1 ENHRY and CDR2 SYGVKD. This CDR3 is CASMWTGNTYGYTF. The CDR3 region has the DNA TGTGCCAGCATGTGGACAGGGAACACCTATGGCTACACCTTC.

This chain links TRBV25-1 with TRBJ1-1; D uncertain. V lost 9 bases to trimming and J lost 0 bases, with 14 bases between them. The CDR3 is 14 residues long. Germline CDR1 is MGHDK and CDR2 is SYGVNS. The CDR3 nucleotides are TGTGCCAGTTACTTTGGCGCCATGAACACTGAAGCTTTCTTT. Amino acid sequence: CASYFGAMNTEAFF. Complete variable domain (other parts from reference TRBV25-1 and TRBJ1-1): EADIYQTPRYLVIGTGKKITLECSQTMGHDKMYWYQQDPGMELHLIHYSYGVNSTEKGDLSSESTVSRIRTEHFPLTLESARPSHTSQYLCASYFGAMNTEAFFGQGTRLTVV.

V is TRBV2 and J is TRBJ2-7; D gene ambiguous. The CDR3 totals 17 residues. CDR1 SNHLY and CDR2 FYNNEI come from the germline V gene. The V end was cut by 2 bases, the J end by 2 bases, with 19 bases between. CDR3 residues: CASSESFVRITAYEQYF. DNA of the CDR3: TGTGCCAGCAGTGAAAGCTTTGTTCGGATAACGGCCTACGAGCAGTACTTC.

This clonotype was counted between two and nine times. The chain combines TRBV19 with TRBJ1-5; TRBD1 aligns across 11 bases. Trimming removed 4 bases from V and 1 base from J; junction bases left unmatched: 3. Germline CDR1 is LNHDA and CDR2 is SQIVND (reference sequence). This CDR3 is built from 16 residues. CDR3 DNA sequence: TGTGCCAGTAGTACCGGACAGGGGGCAAGCAATCAGCCCCAGCATTTT. Its translation: CASSTGQGASNQPQHF.

This clonotype turned up a few times. This chain uses TRBV14 with TRBJ2-5; D not resolved. Germline assignment: CDR1 SGHDN and CDR2 FVKESK. CDR3 length equals 13 residues. Trimming stripped 5 bases from V and 5 bases from J, with 12 bases between. The DNA of the CDR3 is TGTGCCAGCAGCTTCGGCCATGGGGAGACCCAGTACTTC. As protein: CASSFGHGETQYF.

The rearrangement uses TRBV20-1 and TRBJ1-3, with 7 bases matching TRBD1. V shed 0 bases and J 2 bases; nucleotides not matched to a gene: 4. The CDR3 covers 15 residues. Germline V CDR1 and CDR2: DFQATT, SNEGSKA (reference sequence). CDR3 loop: CSARDRTGAGNTIYF. The DNA for the CDR3 is TGCAGTGCTAGAGATCGAACAGGGGCTGGAAACACCATATATTTT.

The chain has TRBV5-1 and TRBJ2-5; unclear D gene. Germline loops: CDR1 SGHRS, CDR2 YFSETQ. V lost 4 bases, J lost 6 bases, and 13 bases lay in between. The CDR3 is made up of 13 amino acids. CDR3 loop: CASSTGPVKTQYF. The DNA for the CDR3 is TGCGCCAGCAGCACCGGACCCGTAAAGACCCAGTACTTC.

As to this clonotype: A much larger clone lies a single base off, so this may be a read error. The rearrangement links TRBV29-1 to TRBJ2-7, with 7 bases aligning to TRBD1. Germline lookup yields CDR1 SQVTM and CDR2 ANQGSEA. CDR3 length: 12 residues. The CDR3 reads CSFRDSYYERYF. The CDR3 DNA follows: TGCAGCTTCCGGGACAGCTACTACGAGCGGTACTTC.

This clonotype was counted between two and nine times. The chain uses TRBV20-1 and TRBJ1-1; perhaps TRBD1 as D (6 bases). The CDR3 covers 15 residues. The germline CDR1 and CDR2 sequences are DFQATT and SNEGSKA (reference sequence). The V end lost 0 bases, the J end lost 1 base, and 12 bases lay between the germline ends. CDR3 DNA: TGCAGTGCTAGAGATTGGACAGATTCGAACACTGAAGCTTTCTTT. Its translation: CSARDWTDSNTEAFF.

In nucleotides, the CDR3 is TGTGCCAGTAGTCCCGACCAGGGAAGGGCGGGTCAGCCCCAGCATTTT. This sequence encodes CASSPDQGRAGQPQHF. V is TRBV19 and J is TRBJ1-5; D perhaps matches TRBD1 (5 bases). The CDR3 extends over 16 amino acids. Trimming removed 5 bases from V and 6 bases from J, with 20 bases in between. Germline V gene sequence: CDR1 LNHDA, CDR2 SQIVND (reference sequence). The full variable domain, rest sourced from reference TRBV19 and TRBJ1-5, is DGGITQSPKYLFRKEGQNVTLSCEQNLNHDAMYWYRQDPGQGLRLIYYSQIVNDFQKGDIAEGYSVSREKKESFPLTVTSAQKNPTAFYLCASSPDQGRAGQPQHFGDGTRLSIL.

This chain connects TRBV19 to TRBJ1-5; D may be TRBD1 (6 bases). Germline V CDR1 and CDR2: LNHDA, SQIVND (reference sequence). The V and J ends lost 7 bases and 7 bases respectively, with 14 bases between them. This CDR3 is 13 amino acids long. As DNA, the CDR3 is TGTGCCAGTACTACAGGGATCTACCAGCCCCAGCATTTT. It codes for CASTTGIYQPQHF.

This clonotype was found a few times. The V gene is TRBV7-2, the J gene TRBJ2-7; D remains unclear. V gave up 4 bases and J gave up 2 bases, with 15 bases separating them. Per germline, CDR1 SGHTA and CDR2 FQGNSA. The CDR3 is 15 amino acids. CDR3 DNA sequence: TGTGCCAGCAGCTCCAGGTTCGGAGTTACCTACGAGCAGTACTTC. Protein sequence: CASSSRFGVTYEQYF.

This clonotype was recorded a few times. CDR3 sequence (DNA): TGTGCCAGCAGCCAAGAGGGACAGGGGGCCTACGAGCAGTACTTC. Translated: CASSQEGQGAYEQYF. The chain employs TRBV7-9 and TRBJ2-7; 11 nucleotides match TRBD1. J gave up 2 bases and V 5 bases, and 5 bases lay outside the gene matches. The CDR3 consists of 15 residues. Germline loops: CDR1 SEHNR, CDR2 FQNEAQ (reference sequence).